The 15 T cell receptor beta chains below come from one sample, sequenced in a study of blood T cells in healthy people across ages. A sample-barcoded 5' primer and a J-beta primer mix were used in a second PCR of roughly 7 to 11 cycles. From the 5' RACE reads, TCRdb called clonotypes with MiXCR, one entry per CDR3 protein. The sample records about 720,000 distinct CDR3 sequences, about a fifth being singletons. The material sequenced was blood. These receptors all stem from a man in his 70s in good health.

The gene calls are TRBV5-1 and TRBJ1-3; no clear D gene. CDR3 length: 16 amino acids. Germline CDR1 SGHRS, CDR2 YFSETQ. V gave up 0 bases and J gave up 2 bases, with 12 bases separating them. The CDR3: CASSLDGNKTGNTIYF. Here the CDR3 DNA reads TGCGCCAGCAGCTTGGATGGCAATAAGACTGGAAACACCATATATTTT.

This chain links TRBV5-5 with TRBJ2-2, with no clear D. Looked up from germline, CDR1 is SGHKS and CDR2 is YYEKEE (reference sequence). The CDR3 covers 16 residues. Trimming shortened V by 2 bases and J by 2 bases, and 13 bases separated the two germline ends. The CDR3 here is CASSFPRQANTGELFF. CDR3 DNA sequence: TGTGCCAGCAGCTTCCCGCGACAAGCTAACACCGGGGAGCTGTTTTTT.

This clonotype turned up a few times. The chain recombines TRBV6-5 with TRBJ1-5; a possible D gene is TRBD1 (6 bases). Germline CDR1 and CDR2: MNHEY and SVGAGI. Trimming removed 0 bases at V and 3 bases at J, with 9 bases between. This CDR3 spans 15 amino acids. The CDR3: CASSYSSGDNQPQHF. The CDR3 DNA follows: TGTGCCAGCAGTTACTCCTCAGGGGACAATCAGCCCCAGCATTTT.

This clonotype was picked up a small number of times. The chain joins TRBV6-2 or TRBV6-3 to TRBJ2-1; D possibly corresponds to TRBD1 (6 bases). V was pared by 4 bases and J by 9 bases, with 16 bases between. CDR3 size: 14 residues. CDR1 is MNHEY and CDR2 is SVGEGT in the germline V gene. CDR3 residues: CASSSATGLPEQFF. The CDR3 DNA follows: TGTGCCAGCAGTTCTGCCACAGGGCTTCCTGAGCAGTTCTTC.

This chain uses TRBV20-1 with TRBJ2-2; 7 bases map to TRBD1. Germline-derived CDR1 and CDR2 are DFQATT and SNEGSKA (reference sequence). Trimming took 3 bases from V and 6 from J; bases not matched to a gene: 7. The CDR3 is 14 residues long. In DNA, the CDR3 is TGCAGTGCTAGGATAGGGGGCGCCTCCGGGGAGCTGTTTTTT. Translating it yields CSARIGGASGELFF.

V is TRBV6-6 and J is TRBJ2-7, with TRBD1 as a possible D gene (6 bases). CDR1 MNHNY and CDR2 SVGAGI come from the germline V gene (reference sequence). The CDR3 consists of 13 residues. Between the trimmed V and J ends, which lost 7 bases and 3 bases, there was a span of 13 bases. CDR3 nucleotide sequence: TGTGCCAGCACCAAGACAGGCGGCTACGAGCAGTACTTC. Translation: CASTKTGGYEQYF.

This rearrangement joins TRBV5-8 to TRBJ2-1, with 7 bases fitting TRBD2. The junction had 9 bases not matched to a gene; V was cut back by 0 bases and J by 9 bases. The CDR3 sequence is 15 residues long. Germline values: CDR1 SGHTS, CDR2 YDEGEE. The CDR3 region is CASSLGQAGTREQFF. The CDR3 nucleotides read TGTGCCAGCAGCTTGGGTCAAGCGGGGACGCGTGAGCAGTTCTTC.

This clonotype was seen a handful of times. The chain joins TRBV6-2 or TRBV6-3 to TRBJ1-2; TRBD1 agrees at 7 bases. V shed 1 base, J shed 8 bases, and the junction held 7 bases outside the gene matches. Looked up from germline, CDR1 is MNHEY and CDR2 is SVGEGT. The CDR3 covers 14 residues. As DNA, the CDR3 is TGTGCCAGCAGTTACTTACAGGGGACTCGGGGCTACACCTTC. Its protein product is CASSYLQGTRGYTF.

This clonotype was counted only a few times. The CDR3 region is CASSQLTSGKSYNEQFF. As DNA, the CDR3 is TGCGCCAGCAGCCAACTGACTAGCGGGAAGTCCTACAATGAGCAGTTCTTC. The chain joins TRBV5-1 to TRBJ2-1, with 11 bases aligning to TRBD2. The germline CDR1 and CDR2 sequences are SGHRS and YFSETQ. After removal of 4 bases from V and 1 base from J, the junction contained 7 bases not matched to a gene. The CDR3 has 17 amino acids.

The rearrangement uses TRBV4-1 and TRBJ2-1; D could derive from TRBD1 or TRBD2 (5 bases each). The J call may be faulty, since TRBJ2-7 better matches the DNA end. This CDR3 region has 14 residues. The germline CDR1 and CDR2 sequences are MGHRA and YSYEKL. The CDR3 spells CASSYGTATYEQYF. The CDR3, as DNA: TGCGCCAGCAGTTACGGGACGGCGACCTACGAGCAGTACTTC.

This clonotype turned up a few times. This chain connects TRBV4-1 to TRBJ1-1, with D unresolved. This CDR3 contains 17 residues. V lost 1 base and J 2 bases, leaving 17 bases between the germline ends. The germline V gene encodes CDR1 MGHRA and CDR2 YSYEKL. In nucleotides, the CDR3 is TGCGCCAGCAGCCAAGGAGGTTTAGGCTCGATAAACACTGAAGCTTTCTTT. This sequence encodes CASSQGGLGSINTEAFF.

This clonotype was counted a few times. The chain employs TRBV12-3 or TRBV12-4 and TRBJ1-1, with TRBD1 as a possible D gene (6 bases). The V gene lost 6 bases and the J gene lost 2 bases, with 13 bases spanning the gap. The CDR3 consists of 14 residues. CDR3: CASRTDSLNTEAFF. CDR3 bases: TGTGCCAGCAGGACGGACAGCCTAAACACTGAAGCTTTCTTT.

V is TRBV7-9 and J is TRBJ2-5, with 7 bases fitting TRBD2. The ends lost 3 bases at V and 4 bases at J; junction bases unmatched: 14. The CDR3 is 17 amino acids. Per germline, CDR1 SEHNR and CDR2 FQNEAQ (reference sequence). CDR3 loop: CASSFFRDAGETETQYF. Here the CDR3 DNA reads TGTGCCAGCAGCTTCTTCCGGGACGCGGGGGAGACAGAGACCCAGTACTTC.

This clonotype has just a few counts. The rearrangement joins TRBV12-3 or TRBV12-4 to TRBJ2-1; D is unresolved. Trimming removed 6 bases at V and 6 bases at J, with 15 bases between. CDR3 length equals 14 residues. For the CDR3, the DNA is TGTGCCAGCAGAACCGATACGCGCCCCAATGAGCAGTTCTTC. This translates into CASRTDTRPNEQFF.

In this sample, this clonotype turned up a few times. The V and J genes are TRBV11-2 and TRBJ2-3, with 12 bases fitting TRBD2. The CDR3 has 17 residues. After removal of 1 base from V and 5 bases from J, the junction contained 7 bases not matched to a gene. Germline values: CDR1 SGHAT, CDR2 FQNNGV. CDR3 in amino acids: CASSLASGGAAGDTQYF. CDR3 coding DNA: TGTGCCAGCAGCTTAGCTAGCGGGGGGGCCGCAGGAGATACGCAGTATTTT.